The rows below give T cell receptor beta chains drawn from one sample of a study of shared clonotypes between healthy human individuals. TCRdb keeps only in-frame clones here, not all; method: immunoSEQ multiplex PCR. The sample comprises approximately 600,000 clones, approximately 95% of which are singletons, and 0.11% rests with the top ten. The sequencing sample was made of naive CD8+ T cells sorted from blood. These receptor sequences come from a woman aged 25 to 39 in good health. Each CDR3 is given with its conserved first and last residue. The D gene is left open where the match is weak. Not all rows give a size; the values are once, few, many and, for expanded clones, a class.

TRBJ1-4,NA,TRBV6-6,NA,TGTGCCAGCAGTTACCGGGGGGGGCGAGGTGAAAAACTGTTTTTT,CASSYRGGRGEKLFF
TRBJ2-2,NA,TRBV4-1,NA,TGCGCCAGCAACTCAGCCGGGGTGACGAACACCGGGGAGCTGTTTTTT,CASNSAGVTNTGELFF
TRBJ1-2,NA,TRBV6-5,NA,TGTGCCAGCCACGGGGGTACCAGCTATGGCTACACCTTC,CASHGGTSYGYTF
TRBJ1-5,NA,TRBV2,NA,TGTGCCAGCAGTGAATACAGGGCGAATCAGCCCCAGCATTTT,CASSEYRANQPQHF
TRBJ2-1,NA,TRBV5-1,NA,TGCGCCAGCAGCTTTTTTTGGCATGAGCAGTTCTTC,CASSFFWHEQFF
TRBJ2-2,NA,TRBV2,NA,TGTGCCAGCAGCCCTCTAGGGCTAGCCGCCCCGGAGGGGGAGCTGTTTTTT,CASSPLGLAAPEGELFF
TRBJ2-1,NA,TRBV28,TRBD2,TGTGCCAGCAGTTTAGGTCCTAGCGGTAGCTCCTACAATGAGCAGTTCTTC,CASSLGPSGSSYNEQFF
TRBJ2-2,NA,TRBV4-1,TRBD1,TGCGCCAGCAGCCAAGACGCAGGGGGTCGGACCGGGGAGCTGTTTTTT,CASSQDAGGRTGELFF
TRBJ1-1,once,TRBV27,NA,TGTGCCAGCAGTGTGGGTTTCATGAACACTGAAGCTTTCTTT,CASSVGFMNTEAFF
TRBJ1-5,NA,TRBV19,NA,TGTGCCAGTAGTAACCCGTTAGACCTTAGGTCCAATCAGCCCCAGCATTTT,CASSNPLDLRSNQPQHF
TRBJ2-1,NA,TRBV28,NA,TGTGCCAGCCAGGAGGGAACCAATGAGCAGTTCTTC,CASQEGTNEQFF
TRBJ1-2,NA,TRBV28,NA,TGTGCCAGCAGTATCCGGACAGCCACTTATGGCTACACCTTC,CASSIRTATYGYTF